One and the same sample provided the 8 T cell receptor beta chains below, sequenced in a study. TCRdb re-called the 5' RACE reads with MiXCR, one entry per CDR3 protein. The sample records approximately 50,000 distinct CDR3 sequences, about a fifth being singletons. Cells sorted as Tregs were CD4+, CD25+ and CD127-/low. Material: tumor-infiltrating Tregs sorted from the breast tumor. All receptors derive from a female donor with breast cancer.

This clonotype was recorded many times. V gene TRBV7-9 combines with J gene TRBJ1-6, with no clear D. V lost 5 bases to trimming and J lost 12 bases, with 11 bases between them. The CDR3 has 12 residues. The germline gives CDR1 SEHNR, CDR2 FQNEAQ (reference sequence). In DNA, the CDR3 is TGTGCCAGCAGCCCCCAAGGAGAACCCCTCCACTTT. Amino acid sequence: CASSPQGEPLHF. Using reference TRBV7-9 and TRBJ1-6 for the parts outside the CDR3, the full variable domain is DTGVSQNPRHKITKRGQNVTFRCDPISEHNRLYWYRQTLGQGPEFLTYFQNEAQLEKSRLLSDRFSAERPKGSFSTLEIQRTEQGDSAMYLCASSPQGEPLHFGNGTRLTVT.

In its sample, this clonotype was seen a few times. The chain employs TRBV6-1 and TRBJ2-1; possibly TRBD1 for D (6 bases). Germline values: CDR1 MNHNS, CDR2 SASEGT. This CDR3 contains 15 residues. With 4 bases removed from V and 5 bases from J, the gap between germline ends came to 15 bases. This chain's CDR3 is CASSVTQGTHNEQFF. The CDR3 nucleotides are TGTGCCAGCAGTGTAACGCAGGGGACCCACAATGAGCAGTTCTTC.

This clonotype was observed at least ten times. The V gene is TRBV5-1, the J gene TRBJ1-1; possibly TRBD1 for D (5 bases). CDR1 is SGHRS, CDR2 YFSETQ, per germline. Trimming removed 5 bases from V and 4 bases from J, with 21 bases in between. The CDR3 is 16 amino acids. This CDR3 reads CASRMESVAGPTEAFF. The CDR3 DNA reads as TGCGCCAGCAGGATGGAGTCGGTGGCAGGGCCCACTGAAGCTTTCTTT.

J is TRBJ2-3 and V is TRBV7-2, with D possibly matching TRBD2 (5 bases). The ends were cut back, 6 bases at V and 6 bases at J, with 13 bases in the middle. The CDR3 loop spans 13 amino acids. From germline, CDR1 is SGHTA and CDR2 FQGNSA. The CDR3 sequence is CASRDFKADTQYF. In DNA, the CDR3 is TGTGCCAGCAGGGACTTTAAGGCGGATACGCAGTATTTT.

The CDR3: CASSLNFERDYNEQFF. The CDR3 nucleotides read TGTGCCAGCAGCTTAAATTTCGAGCGGGACTACAATGAGCAGTTCTTC. The chain combines TRBV7-2 with TRBJ2-1; the match to TRBD2 covers 7 bases. The germline V gene encodes CDR1 SGHTA and CDR2 FQGNSA. This CDR3 spans 16 amino acids. The trim removed 2 bases at V and 3 bases at J, leaving 7 bases unmatched.

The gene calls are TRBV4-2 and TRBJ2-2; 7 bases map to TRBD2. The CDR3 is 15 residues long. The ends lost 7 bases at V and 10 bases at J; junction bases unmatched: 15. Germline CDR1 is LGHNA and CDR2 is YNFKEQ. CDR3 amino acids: CASTLRMAGEAELFF. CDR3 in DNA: TGTGCCAGCACCCTCAGGATGGCGGGAGAGGCGGAGCTGTTTTTT.

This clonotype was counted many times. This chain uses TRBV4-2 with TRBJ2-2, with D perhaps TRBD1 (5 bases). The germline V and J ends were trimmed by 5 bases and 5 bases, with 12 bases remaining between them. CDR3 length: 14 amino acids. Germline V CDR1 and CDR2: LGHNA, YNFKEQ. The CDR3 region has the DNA TGTGCCAGCAGCGTTCAGGGATCTACCGGGGAGCTGTTTTTT. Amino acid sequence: CASSVQGSTGELFF.

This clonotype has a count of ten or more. CDR3 nucleotides: TGCGCCAGCAGCTTCGGTGACCAAGAGACCCAGTACTTC. This encodes CASSFGDQETQYF. This chain uses TRBV5-1 with TRBJ2-5, with D uncertain. Trimming took off 2 bases at V and 0 bases at J, with 5 bases between the two ends. Germline CDR1 SGHRS, CDR2 YFSETQ. CDR3 length: 13 residues.